The rows below give T cell receptor beta chains drawn from one sample of a study of blood T cell repertoires in COVID-19. Sequencing used immunoSEQ multiplex PCR; TCRdb keeps in-frame clones, though not all of them. The profile shows about 220,000 clones, roughly 84% of them singletons. The sample was peripheral blood. These receptors all come from a woman older than 75 with acute or convalescent COVID-19. Both conserved end residues are part of each CDR3. The D gene is left open where the match is weak. The size field is filled for only some rows; it gives once, few, many or a size class.

d_call: TRBD1
j_call: TRBJ2-5
v_call: TRBV7-9
clone_size: .
cdr3_nt: TGTGCCAGCAGCTTAGGGGCCCCAGGGGGTGCGCAAGAGACCCAGTACTTC
cdr3_aa: CASSLGAPGGAQETQYF

d_call: .
j_call: TRBJ1-3
v_call: TRBV2
clone_size: once
cdr3_nt: TGTGCCAGCCATGCGGGGGGCTCTGGAAACACCATATATTTT
cdr3_aa: CASHAGGSGNTIYF

d_call: .
j_call: TRBJ1-5
v_call: TRBV6-5
clone_size: .
cdr3_nt: TGTGCTCTAGGGGCAGGGTGGGAGCCCCAGCATTTT
cdr3_aa: CALGAGWEPQHF

d_call: .
j_call: TRBJ2-3
v_call: TRBV1
clone_size: .
cdr3_nt: TGCACCAGCAGCCAAGATGGACCCGGGGTTTACACAGATACGCAGTATTTT
cdr3_aa: CTSSQDGPGVYTDTQYF

d_call: .
j_call: TRBJ1-2
v_call: TRBV12-3/TRBV12-4
clone_size: .
cdr3_nt: TGTGCCAGCAGTTTCAGGGTAGAAGGCTACACCTTC
cdr3_aa: CASSFRVEGYTF

d_call: .
j_call: TRBJ1-1
v_call: TRBV2
clone_size: .
cdr3_nt: TGTGCCAGCACAGGTCTGCTGGTGACTGAAGCTTTCTTT
cdr3_aa: CASTGLLVTEAFF

d_call: TRBD2
j_call: TRBJ2-7
v_call: TRBV7-2
clone_size: .
cdr3_nt: TGTGCCAGCAGCCTCGGGACTAGCTTTTCTTACGAGCAGTACTTC
cdr3_aa: CASSLGTSFSYEQYF

d_call: TRBD2
j_call: TRBJ2-3
v_call: TRBV3-1/TRBV3-2
clone_size: .
cdr3_nt: TGTGCCAGCAGCCAAGGGTTGGCTAGCGGGGGGCCTACAGATACGCAGTATTTT
cdr3_aa: CASSQGLASGGPTDTQYF

d_call: TRBD1
j_call: TRBJ2-6
v_call: TRBV3-1/TRBV3-2
clone_size: .
cdr3_nt: TGTGCCAGCAGCCTGGGGACAGGGGGTACCTCTGGGGCCAACGTCCTGACTTTC
cdr3_aa: CASSLGTGGTSGANVLTF

d_call: .
j_call: TRBJ1-1
v_call: TRBV5-5
clone_size: .
cdr3_nt: TGTGCCAGCAGCTCGTTGGGGACTCTGAACACTGAAGCTTTCTTT
cdr3_aa: CASSSLGTLNTEAFF

d_call: TRBD1
j_call: TRBJ1-1
v_call: TRBV19
clone_size: .
cdr3_nt: TGTGCCAGTAGGATCAACCAGGGGGCTTGGACTGAAGCTTTCTTT
cdr3_aa: CASRINQGAWTEAFF

d_call: .
j_call: TRBJ1-4
v_call: TRBV6-6
clone_size: .
cdr3_nt: TGTGCCAGCAGTTGGGGGGACTGGGTGGAGGAAAAACTGTTTTTT
cdr3_aa: CASSWGDWVEEKLFF

d_call: .
j_call: TRBJ1-3
v_call: TRBV10-3
clone_size: .
cdr3_nt: TGTGCCATCAGGACCCTGAGTTCCGGGACAATTGAAAACACCATATATTTT
cdr3_aa: CAIRTLSSGTIENTIYF

d_call: TRBD2
j_call: TRBJ2-2
v_call: TRBV19
clone_size: .
cdr3_nt: TGTGCCAGTAGTCTCAGCGGGGGGCCCGGGGAGCTGTTTTTT
cdr3_aa: CASSLSGGPGELFF

d_call: .
j_call: TRBJ1-2
v_call: TRBV9
clone_size: .
cdr3_nt: TGTGCCAGCAGCGTAGGCCCAGATAACTATGGCTACACCTTC
cdr3_aa: CASSVGPDNYGYTF

d_call: .
j_call: TRBJ2-2
v_call: TRBV5-5
clone_size: once
cdr3_nt: TGTGCCAGCAGCTTGTTCAATTCGGGAGGGGAGCTGTTTTTT
cdr3_aa: CASSLFNSGGELFF

d_call: .
j_call: TRBJ1-3
v_call: TRBV3-1/TRBV3-2
clone_size: .
cdr3_nt: TGTGCCAGCAGCCCTCTGGAGTCTGGAAACACCATATATTTT
cdr3_aa: CASSPLESGNTIYF

d_call: .
j_call: TRBJ1-5
v_call: TRBV6-5
clone_size: once
cdr3_nt: TGTGCCAGCGCGGGGATTGGTGGTCAGCCCCAGCATTTT
cdr3_aa: CASAGIGGQPQHF

d_call: TRBD1
j_call: TRBJ2-3
v_call: TRBV7-2
clone_size: .
cdr3_nt: TGTGCCAGCAGCTTATGGGGACAGAGCACAGATACGCAGTATTTT
cdr3_aa: CASSLWGQSTDTQYF

d_call: TRBD1
j_call: TRBJ1-5
v_call: TRBV19
clone_size: .
cdr3_nt: TGTGCCAGTAGTATCTCAAACTACCGGGACAGGGTAGGCAATCAGCCCCAGCATTTT
cdr3_aa: CASSISNYRDRVGNQPQHF

d_call: .
j_call: TRBJ1-5
v_call: TRBV12-3/TRBV12-4
clone_size: .
cdr3_nt: TGTGCCAGCATTGCGGGGCCGAATCAGCCCCAGCATTTT
cdr3_aa: CASIAGPNQPQHF

d_call: .
j_call: TRBJ1-1
v_call: TRBV18
clone_size: .
cdr3_nt: TGTGCCAGTCGGCGGGCAGACATGAACACTGAAGCTTTCTTT
cdr3_aa: CASRRADMNTEAFF

d_call: TRBD2
j_call: TRBJ2-5
v_call: TRBV7-2
clone_size: .
cdr3_nt: TGTGCCAGCAGCCCCTCCGGGACTAGCGGGGGAGAGACCCAGTACTTC
cdr3_aa: CASSPSGTSGGETQYF

d_call: .
j_call: TRBJ1-1
v_call: TRBV24-1
clone_size: .
cdr3_nt: TGTGCCACCCGGGAGACGGCCACAGAACACACTGAAGCTTTCTTT
cdr3_aa: CATRETATEHTEAFF

d_call: TRBD2
j_call: TRBJ2-1
v_call: TRBV7-9
clone_size: .
cdr3_nt: TGTGCCAGCAGCTTAGCTCGGGGACTAGCGGGGGGGCTCTACAATGAGCAGTTCTTC
cdr3_aa: CASSLARGLAGGLYNEQFF

d_call: TRBD2
j_call: TRBJ2-2
v_call: TRBV19
clone_size: .
cdr3_nt: TGTGCCAGTAGTCAAAGCGGGGGGGCTCCCGGGGAGCTGTTTTTT
cdr3_aa: CASSQSGGAPGELFF

d_call: TRBD1
j_call: TRBJ2-7
v_call: TRBV24-1
clone_size: .
cdr3_nt: TGTGCCACCAGTGATTTGCGGCACCTCCGGGACAGGGCCTTCTACGAGCAGTACTTC
cdr3_aa: CATSDLRHLRDRAFYEQYF

d_call: .
j_call: TRBJ1-5
v_call: TRBV7-2
clone_size: .
cdr3_nt: TGTGCCAGCCGGGATTCGGGGGGGGGCAATCAGCCCCAGCATTTT
cdr3_aa: CASRDSGGGNQPQHF

d_call: .
j_call: TRBJ1-1
v_call: TRBV7-9
clone_size: few
cdr3_nt: TGTGCCAGCAGCTTAGACGGAGTGAACACTGAAGCTTTCTTT
cdr3_aa: CASSLDGVNTEAFF

d_call: .
j_call: TRBJ1-5
v_call: TRBV7-2
clone_size: .
cdr3_nt: TGTGCCAGCAGCCTGGTGGCAGGGAACAATCAGCCCCAGCATTTT
cdr3_aa: CASSLVAGNNQPQHF

d_call: TRBD1
j_call: TRBJ2-1
v_call: TRBV9
clone_size: .
cdr3_nt: TGTGCCAGCAGCGGGGGACAGGGGGCTTACAATGAGCAGTTCTTC
cdr3_aa: CASSGGQGAYNEQFF

d_call: TRBD2
j_call: TRBJ2-3
v_call: TRBV5-1
clone_size: .
cdr3_nt: TGCGCCAGCAGCTTGGTGGGTACTAGCGGGGGGGCAGGAGATACGCAGTATTTT
cdr3_aa: CASSLVGTSGGAGDTQYF

d_call: .
j_call: TRBJ1-1
v_call: TRBV7-9
clone_size: once
cdr3_nt: TGTGCCAGCAGCTTAGTAGCTGGGACTGAAGCTTTCTTT
cdr3_aa: CASSLVAGTEAFF

d_call: TRBD1
j_call: TRBJ2-7
v_call: TRBV3-1/TRBV3-2
clone_size: .
cdr3_nt: TGTGCCAGCAGCCGAGGGACAGCCTACGAGCAGTACTTC
cdr3_aa: CASSRGTAYEQYF

d_call: .
j_call: TRBJ1-2
v_call: TRBV27
clone_size: once
cdr3_nt: TGTGCCAGCAGTTTATCGGGCAGGGCCTCCTATGGCTACACCTTC
cdr3_aa: CASSLSGRASYGYTF

d_call: .
j_call: TRBJ2-7
v_call: TRBV2
clone_size: .
cdr3_nt: TGTGCCAGCAGCCCTACCTACGAGCAGTACTTC
cdr3_aa: CASSPTYEQYF

d_call: .
j_call: TRBJ2-3
v_call: TRBV4-1
clone_size: .
cdr3_nt: TGCGCCAGCAGCGCACAGGGTAGCACAGATACGCAGTATTTT
cdr3_aa: CASSAQGSTDTQYF

d_call: .
j_call: TRBJ1-1
v_call: TRBV9
clone_size: .
cdr3_nt: TGTGCCAGCAGCGACATAACCTTGAACACTGAAGCTTTCTTT
cdr3_aa: CASSDITLNTEAFF

d_call: TRBD1
j_call: TRBJ2-7
v_call: TRBV4-2
clone_size: .
cdr3_nt: TGTGCCAGCAGCCAAGGCCGACAGGGCGAAGGCTACGAGCAGTACTTC
cdr3_aa: CASSQGRQGEGYEQYF

d_call: .
j_call: TRBJ1-6
v_call: TRBV3-1/TRBV3-2
clone_size: .
cdr3_nt: TGTGCCAGCGGGGTCCGGGGTAATTCACCCCTCCACTTT
cdr3_aa: CASGVRGNSPLHF

d_call: .
j_call: TRBJ2-1
v_call: TRBV7-2
clone_size: .
cdr3_nt: TGTGCCAGCAGCTTGAACGCGGGGACCTACAATGAGCAGTTCTTC
cdr3_aa: CASSLNAGTYNEQFF

d_call: TRBD1
j_call: TRBJ1-2
v_call: TRBV6-5
clone_size: .
cdr3_nt: TGTGCCACCAAAGGGACAGCTAACTATGGCTACACCTTC
cdr3_aa: CATKGTANYGYTF

d_call: .
j_call: TRBJ1-6
v_call: TRBV18
clone_size: .
cdr3_nt: TGTGCCAGCTCACCCGACCTCCGACAGCGAAATTCACCCCTCCACTTT
cdr3_aa: CASSPDLRQRNSPLHF

d_call: .
j_call: TRBJ2-7
v_call: TRBV5-4
clone_size: .
cdr3_nt: TGTGCCAGCAGCTTGGACCGGGGCTACGAGCAGTACTTC
cdr3_aa: CASSLDRGYEQYF

d_call: TRBD1
j_call: TRBJ1-3
v_call: TRBV5-4
clone_size: .
cdr3_nt: TGTGCCAGCAGCACCGGACAGGACCCCTCTGGAAACACCATATATTTT
cdr3_aa: CASSTGQDPSGNTIYF

d_call: .
j_call: TRBJ1-1
v_call: TRBV12-5
clone_size: few
cdr3_nt: TGTGCTAGTGGTTTGGGACTAAATGTCAACACTGAAGCTTTCTTT
cdr3_aa: CASGLGLNVNTEAFF

d_call: .
j_call: TRBJ1-1
v_call: TRBV3-1/TRBV3-2
clone_size: .
cdr3_nt: TGTGCCAGCACCCCCGGACAGATCAGGAACACTGAAGCTTTCTTT
cdr3_aa: CASTPGQIRNTEAFF

d_call: TRBD1
j_call: TRBJ1-1
v_call: TRBV14
clone_size: few
cdr3_nt: TGTGCCAGCAGCCGCTCATTTTCAAGACAGGGACCTACAGGGACTGAAGCTTTCTTT
cdr3_aa: CASSRSFSRQGPTGTEAFF

d_call: .
j_call: TRBJ2-7
v_call: TRBV4-1
clone_size: .
cdr3_nt: TGCGCCAGCAGCGGACCGAGGGGGTACAGCTACGAGCAGTACTTC
cdr3_aa: CASSGPRGYSYEQYF

d_call: TRBD1
j_call: TRBJ1-5
v_call: TRBV9
clone_size: few
cdr3_nt: TGTGCCAGCAGCGAGGGACAGGGCAGCAATCAGCCCCAGCATTTT
cdr3_aa: CASSEGQGSNQPQHF

d_call: TRBD2
j_call: TRBJ2-3
v_call: TRBV2
clone_size: .
cdr3_nt: TGTGCCAGCGGGGGGGGGAGCACAGATACGCAGTATTTT
cdr3_aa: CASGGGSTDTQYF